This entry lists 10 T cell receptor beta chains sequenced from one sample in a study of neurological immune-mediated disorders. TCRdb re-called the 5' RACE reads with MiXCR, one entry per CDR3 protein. The sample consists of about 49,000 distinct CDR3 sequences, about an eighth of them appearing once. Time point indicated: longitudinal time-point 2. Sequences were obtained from PBMCs. The receptors were gathered from a male donor with HTLV-1-associated myelopathy (HAM/TSP).

This clonotype was observed at least ten times. The chain links TRBV5-1 to TRBJ2-7; D tentatively fits TRBD1 or TRBD2 (6 bases each). Trimming left V 2 bases short and J 3 bases short, with 18 bases between. The CDR3 is 16 residues long. Germline lookup yields CDR1 SGHRS and CDR2 YFSETQ. CDR3 nucleotides: TGCGCCAGCAGCTTAGAACCGCGGGACATCATCTACGAGCAGTACTTC. It encodes CASSLEPRDIIYEQYF.

This clonotype was seen only a few times. The chain employs TRBV4-2 and TRBJ1-1; D gene ambiguous. The germline V and J ends were trimmed by 0 bases and 1 base, with 6 bases remaining between them. The CDR3 loop spans 14 amino acids. Germline V gene data show CDR1 as LGHNA and CDR2 as YNFKEQ. CDR3 amino acids: CASSQEKQNTEAFF. CDR3 DNA sequence: TGTGCCAGCAGCCAAGAGAAGCAGAACACTGAAGCTTTCTTT.

This clonotype was seen many times. The rearrangement joins TRBV7-2 to TRBJ2-5, with 8 bases that match TRBD1. Germline V gives CDR1 SGHTA, CDR2 FQGNSA. CDR3 length equals 16 residues. With V trimmed by 5 bases and J by 3 bases, 11 bases remained unmatched. CDR3 sequence (DNA): TGTGCCAGCAGCCAGTGGGACAGGAGCATGGAAGAGACCCAGTACTTC. Amino acid sequence: CASSQWDRSMEETQYF.

This clonotype was counted many times. The chain uses TRBV29-1 and TRBJ1-2, with 8 bases that match TRBD1. CDR3 size: 14 residues. Trimming removed 8 bases from V and 4 bases from J; junction bases left unmatched: 12. Germline CDR1 is SQVTM and CDR2 is ANQGSEA. CDR3 DNA sequence: TGCAGCTACGAGACAGGGGCCCTTGGCTATGGCTACACCTTC. Translated, it gives CSYETGALGYGYTF.

This clonotype occurred many times. The gene calls are TRBV28 and TRBJ1-4; 9 positions match TRBD1. Germline CDR1 reads MDHEN; CDR2 reads SYDVKM. This CDR3 contains 16 residues. Trimming removed 4 bases from V and 7 bases from J; junction bases left unmatched: 10. The CDR3, as DNA: TGTGCCAGCAGTTCAAACTACAGGGGGCTAAGTGAAAAACTGTTTTTT. Translating it yields CASSSNYRGLSEKLFF.

This clonotype occurred many times. The V call is TRBV9, the J call TRBJ2-5; D gene uncertain. Germline V lookup: CDR1 SGDLS, CDR2 YYNGEE. V lost 0 bases to trimming and J lost 5 bases, with 11 bases between them. The CDR3 is 14 amino acids. The chain's CDR3 is CASSVGVGPETQYF. CDR3 coding DNA: TGTGCCAGCAGCGTAGGAGTGGGTCCGGAGACCCAGTACTTC.

About this clonotype itself: One base away lies a much larger clone, so this may be a sequencing read error. The chain links TRBV20-1 to TRBJ2-7; possibly TRBD1 for D (5 bases). CDR1 is DFQATT and CDR2 is SNEGSKA in the germline V gene (reference sequence). The CDR3 is 15 amino acids. In DNA, the CDR3 is TGCTGTGCTAGAGATAGTAAACAGGTTTCCTACGAGCAGTACTTC. This translates into CCARDSKQVSYEQYF.

This clonotype was recorded many times. The rearrangement links TRBV5-6 to TRBJ1-5, with 7 bases fitting TRBD1. The germline gives CDR1 SGHDT, CDR2 YYEEEE. CDR3 length equals 16 residues. J gave up 3 bases and V 3 bases, and 9 bases lay outside the gene matches. CDR3 protein: CASSSIRQGYNQPQHF. CDR3 bases: TGTGCCAGCAGCTCAATCCGACAGGGATACAATCAGCCCCAGCATTTT.

This clonotype was seen at least ten times. The CDR3 sequence: CASSLSGTANEKLFF. In DNA, the CDR3 is TGTGCCAGCAGCCTCTCCGGGACAGCTAATGAAAAACTGTTTTTT. The V gene is TRBV9, the J gene TRBJ1-4, with 7 nucleotides matching TRBD1. The germline V gene encodes CDR1 SGDLS and CDR2 YYNGEE. Trimming took 4 bases from V and 3 from J; bases not matched to a gene: 6. The CDR3 consists of 15 residues.

This clonotype was counted many times. The rearrangement links TRBV5-5 to TRBJ1-5; a weak D match, TRBD1 (6 bases). The germline gives CDR1 SGHKS, CDR2 YYEKEE (reference sequence). There are 14 residues in the CDR3. Trimming stripped 1 base from V and 2 bases from J, with 7 bases between. For the CDR3, the DNA is TGTGCCAGCAGCTTGTCAGGGGGCAATCAGCCCCAGCATTTT. Its translation is CASSLSGGNQPQHF. The whole variable domain, filled in from reference TRBV5-5 and TRBJ1-5, reads DAGVTQSPTHLIKTRGQQVTLRCSPISGHKSVSWYQQVLGQGPQFIFQYYEKEERGRGNFPDRFSARQFPNYSSELNVNALLLGDSALYLCASSLSGGNQPQHFGDGTRLSIL.